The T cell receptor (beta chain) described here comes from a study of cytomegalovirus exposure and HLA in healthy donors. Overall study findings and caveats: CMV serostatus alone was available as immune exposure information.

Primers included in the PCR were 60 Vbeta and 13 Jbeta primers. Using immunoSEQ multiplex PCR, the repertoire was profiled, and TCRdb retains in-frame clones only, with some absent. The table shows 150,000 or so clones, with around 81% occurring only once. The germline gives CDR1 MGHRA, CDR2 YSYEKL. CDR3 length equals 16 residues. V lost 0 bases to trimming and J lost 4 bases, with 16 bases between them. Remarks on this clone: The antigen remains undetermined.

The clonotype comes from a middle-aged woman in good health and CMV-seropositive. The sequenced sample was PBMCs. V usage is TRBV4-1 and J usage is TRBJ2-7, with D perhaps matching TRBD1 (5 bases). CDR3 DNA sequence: TGCGCCAGCAGCCAAGATCACCAGGGCCTCTTTTACGAGCAGTACTTC. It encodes CASSQDHQGLFYEQYF.